Sequencing of this T cell receptor (beta chain) was carried out in a study of vaccination and CD4 T cells after COVID-19. Study information: With a range of 35 to 161, the median interval from diagnosis to drawing post-COVID samples was around 100 days.

An Oncomine TCR Beta short-read assay was used to sequence the DNA from cultured CD4+ T cells. MiXCR, applied by TCRdb to the PCR reads, yields one record per CDR3 protein. Here the sample spans 10,000 or so distinct CDR3 sequences, 50% to 65% being singletons. A note on this clonotype: Its antigen is undetermined.

As for treatment: roughly nine-day PBMC culture with coronavirus spike peptide pools or control peptides (ViraFEST assay). This clonotype was obtained from a human donor who had recovered from COVID-19. Sequenced material: CD4+ T cells from blood, cultured in vitro.

The CDR3: CASSQTQVRGRDQPQHF. The CDR3 region has the DNA TGCGCCAGCAGCCAGACCCAGGTACGGGGAAGGGATCAGCCCCAGCATTTT. The gene calls are TRBV4-1 and TRBJ1-5; D call uncertain. This CDR3 has 17 residues. The germline V gene has CDR1 MGHRA and CDR2 YSYEKL. The V gene lost 3 bases and the J gene lost 5 bases, with 20 bases spanning the gap.